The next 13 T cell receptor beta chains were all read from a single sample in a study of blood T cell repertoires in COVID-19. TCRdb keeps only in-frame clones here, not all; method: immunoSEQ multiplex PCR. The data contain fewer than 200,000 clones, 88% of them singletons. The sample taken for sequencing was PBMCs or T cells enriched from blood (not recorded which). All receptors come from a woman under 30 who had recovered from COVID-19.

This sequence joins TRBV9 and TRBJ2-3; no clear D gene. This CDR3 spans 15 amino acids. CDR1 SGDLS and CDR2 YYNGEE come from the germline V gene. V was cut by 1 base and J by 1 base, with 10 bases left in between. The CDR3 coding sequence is TGTGCCAGCAGCGTAATCCCTAGAGGCACAGATACGCAGTATTTT. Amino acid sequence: CASSVIPRGTDTQYF.

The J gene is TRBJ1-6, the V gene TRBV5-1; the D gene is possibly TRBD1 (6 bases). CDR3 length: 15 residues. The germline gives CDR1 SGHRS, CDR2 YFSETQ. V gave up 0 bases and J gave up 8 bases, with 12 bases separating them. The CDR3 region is CASSLVSGVDSPLHF. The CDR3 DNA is TGCGCCAGCAGCTTGGTGTCAGGGGTTGATTCACCCCTCCACTTT.

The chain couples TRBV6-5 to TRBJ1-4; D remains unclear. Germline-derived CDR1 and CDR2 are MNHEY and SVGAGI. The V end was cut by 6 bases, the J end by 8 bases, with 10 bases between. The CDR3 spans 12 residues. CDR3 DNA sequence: TGTGCCAGCAGGACTACGGGAGAAAAACTGTTTTTT. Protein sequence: CASRTTGEKLFF.

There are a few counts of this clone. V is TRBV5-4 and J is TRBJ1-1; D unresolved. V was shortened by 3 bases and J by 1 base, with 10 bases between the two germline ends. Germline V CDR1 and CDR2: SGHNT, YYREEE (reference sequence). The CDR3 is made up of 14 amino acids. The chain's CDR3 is CASSSVEGNTEAFF. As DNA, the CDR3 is TGTGCCAGCAGCTCGGTGGAGGGGAACACTGAAGCTTTCTTT.

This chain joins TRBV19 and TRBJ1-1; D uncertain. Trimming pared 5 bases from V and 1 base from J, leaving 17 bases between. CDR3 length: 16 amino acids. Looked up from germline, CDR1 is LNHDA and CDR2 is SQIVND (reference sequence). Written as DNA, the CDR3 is TGTGCCAGTAGTGCAGTTATGGGAGCCGGGAACACTGAAGCTTTCTTT. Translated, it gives CASSAVMGAGNTEAFF. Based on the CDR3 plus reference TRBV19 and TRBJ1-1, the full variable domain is DGGITQSPKYLFRKEGQNVTLSCEQNLNHDAMYWYRQDPGQGLRLIYYSQIVNDFQKGDIAEGYSVSREKKESFPLTVTSAQKNPTAFYLCASSAVMGAGNTEAFFGQGTRLTVV.

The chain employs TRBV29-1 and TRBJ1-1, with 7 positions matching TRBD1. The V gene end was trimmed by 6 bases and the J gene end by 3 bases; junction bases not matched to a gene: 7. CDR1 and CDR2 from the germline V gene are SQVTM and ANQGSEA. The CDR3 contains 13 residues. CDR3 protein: CSVVTGTDTEAFF. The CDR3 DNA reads TGCAGCGTGGTAACAGGGACAGACACTGAAGCTTTCTTT.

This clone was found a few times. This CDR3 is CASSNAGTAQETQYF. DNA for the CDR3: TGTGCCAGCAGTAACGCTGGGACAGCACAAGAGACCCAGTACTTC. The chain employs TRBV25-1 and TRBJ2-5, with 7 bases aligning to TRBD1. The germline V gene encodes CDR1 MGHDK and CDR2 SYGVNS. The CDR3 extends over 15 amino acids. Germline trimming cut 5 bases from V and 2 bases from J; bases unmatched to any gene: 8.

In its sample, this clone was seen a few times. This CDR3 is CASSPRAYNEQFF. The CDR3 DNA is TGTGCCAGCAGCCCCCGGGCCTACAATGAGCAGTTCTTC. The chain links TRBV7-9 to TRBJ2-1; D is unresolved. V lost 5 bases and J 2 bases, leaving 7 bases between the germline ends. Germline-derived CDR1 and CDR2 are SEHNR and FQNEAQ (reference sequence). CDR3 size: 13 residues.

The CDR3 sequence: CASSSNSGENTDTQYF. The CDR3 region has the DNA TGCGCCAGCAGCTCCAATAGCGGGGAGAACACAGATACGCAGTATTTT. The chain combines TRBV5-1 with TRBJ2-3; 8 bases match TRBD2. Per germline, CDR1 SGHRS and CDR2 YFSETQ. The CDR3 is 16 residues long. V lost 3 bases to trimming and J lost 2 bases; unmatched junction nucleotides: 8.

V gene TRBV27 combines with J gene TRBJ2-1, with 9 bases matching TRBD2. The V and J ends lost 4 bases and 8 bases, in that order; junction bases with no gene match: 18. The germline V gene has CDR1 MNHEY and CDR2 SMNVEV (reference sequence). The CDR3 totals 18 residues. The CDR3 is CASSSRGAGGPFWDEQFF. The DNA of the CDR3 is TGTGCCAGCAGTTCCCGTGGAGCGGGAGGCCCTTTTTGGGATGAGCAGTTCTTC.

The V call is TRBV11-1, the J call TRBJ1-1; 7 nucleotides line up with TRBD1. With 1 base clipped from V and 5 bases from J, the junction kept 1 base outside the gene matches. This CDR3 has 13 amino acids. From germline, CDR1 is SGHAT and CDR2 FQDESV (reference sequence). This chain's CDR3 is CASSLEGATEAFF. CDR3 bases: TGTGCCAGCAGCTTAGAGGGGGCTACTGAAGCTTTCTTT.

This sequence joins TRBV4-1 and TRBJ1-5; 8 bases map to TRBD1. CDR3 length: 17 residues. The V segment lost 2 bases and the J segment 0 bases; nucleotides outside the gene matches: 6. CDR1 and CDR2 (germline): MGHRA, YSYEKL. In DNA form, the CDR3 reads TGCGCCAGCAGCCAATCTGGGACAGGATCTAGCAATCAGCCCCAGCATTTT. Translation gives CASSQSGTGSSNQPQHF.

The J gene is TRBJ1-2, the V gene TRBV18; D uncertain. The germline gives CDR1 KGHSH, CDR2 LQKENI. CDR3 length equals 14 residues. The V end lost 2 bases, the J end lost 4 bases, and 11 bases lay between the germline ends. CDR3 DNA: TGTGCCAGCTCACCAGGTAGCCTGACCTATGGCTACACCTTC. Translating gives CASSPGSLTYGYTF.